The 22 T cell receptor beta chains given below trace back to one sample, sequenced in a study of regulatory T cells in long-lasting Graves disease (dated by TCRdb to 2020 to 2022). Libraries were prepared through multiplex PCR. Sequencer: Illumina HiSeq 4000. iRepertoire HTBI primers and Arm-PCR amplification of CDR3 regions were used to construct TCR beta libraries. Through fastp at Q25 and MiXCR, TCRdb rebuilt clones from the public reads, retaining in-frame beta chains. Duplicate CDR3 protein sequences are folded into a single record with the most common DNA and genes. This sample comprises around 420,000 distinct CDR3 sequences, approximately 16% of them detected only once. About 8% of the sample is in the top ten clones. Per the publication, the time point label means: newly diagnosed GD, antithyroid drugs for less than 3 months. For both TCR sequencing and RNA sequencing, RNA was extracted from PBMCs in TRIzol.

This sample was shared with a second study, whose subject was T cells in Graves' hyperthyroidism and ophthalmopathy.

The specimen was peripheral blood mononuclear cells (PBMCs), collected at new diagnosis, from a patient treated with antithyroid drugs. The origin of the receptors is a woman aged 40 to 50 with Graves disease. Donor details come from another sample of the same person, matched by shared clones.

This clonotype occurred many times. The chain joins TRBV5-1 to TRBJ2-7; 8 bases fit TRBD2. In germline, CDR1 is SGHRS, CDR2 YFSETQ. The V and J ends lost 0 bases and 7 bases, in that order; junction bases with no gene match: 12. The CDR3 sequence is 16 residues long. CDR3 nucleotides: TGCGCCAGCAGCTTGGAGGCTAGCGGGTCTGTAGGAGAGCAGTACTTC. Amino acids: CASSLEASGSVGEQYF.

This clonotype came up many times. The rearrangement uses TRBV11-3 and TRBJ2-7; TRBD2 matches at 11 bases. The V and J ends lost 6 bases and 0 bases, in that order; junction bases with no gene match: 4. The CDR3 has 15 residues. Germline V gives CDR1 SGHNT, CDR2 YENEEA. CDR3 sequence: CASSVTSGSSYEQYF. As DNA, the CDR3 is TGTGCCAGCAGTGTAACTAGCGGGAGCTCCTACGAGCAGTACTTC.

This clonotype came up a few times. The rearrangement joins TRBV29-1 to TRBJ2-7; 13 bases are shared with TRBD2. Germline CDR1 is SQVTM and CDR2 is ANQGSEA. J gave up 2 bases and V 8 bases, and 6 bases lay outside the gene matches. The CDR3 consists of 14 residues. The CDR3 DNA follows: TGCAGCACCTCGGGGACTAGCGGGACCTACGAGCAGTACTTC. Its protein is CSTSGTSGTYEQYF.

The chain links TRBV7-9 to TRBJ1-4, with D perhaps TRBD1 (5 bases). From germline, CDR1 is SEHNR and CDR2 FQNEAQ (reference sequence). V dropped 6 bases and J dropped 8 bases, with 16 bases sitting between them. The CDR3 totals 14 residues. CDR3: CASRTDTGEEKLFF. The CDR3 DNA is TGTGCCAGCAGGACCGACACGGGGGAAGAAAAACTGTTTTTT.

This clonotype was seen repeatedly, ten times or more. J is TRBJ2-5 and V is TRBV20-1; perhaps TRBD2 as D (6 bases). The CDR3 runs 12 residues. Trimming shortened V by 5 bases and J by 5 bases, and 12 bases separated the two germline ends. CDR1 DFQATT and CDR2 SNEGSKA come from the germline V gene (reference sequence). Here the CDR3 reads CSALEGWETQYF. CDR3 DNA: TGCAGTGCTCTGGAGGGCTGGGAGACCCAGTACTTC.

On this clonotype: A read error may explain this, as a much larger clone is one base away. This chain links TRBV3-1 with TRBJ1-5; the D is unclear. This CDR3 spans 14 amino acids. The V end lost 3 bases, the J end lost 4 bases, and 10 bases lay between the germline ends. Germline V gene data show CDR1 as LGHDT and CDR2 as YNNKEL (reference sequence). CDR3 DNA: TGTGCCAGCAGCCAGGACCTTTTAAATCAGCCCCAGCATTTT. This sequence encodes CASSQDLLNQPQHF.

This clonotype was counted many times. This chain joins TRBV6-1 and TRBJ2-4; D gene ambiguous. CDR3 size: 14 residues. V was cut by 3 bases and J by 1 base, with 7 bases left in between. Germline V gene data show CDR1 as MNHNS and CDR2 as SASEGT. CDR3 DNA: TGTGCCAGCAGTGATTGGGTGGCCAAAAACATTCAGTACTTC. Its translation: CASSDWVAKNIQYF.

This clonotype was observed many times. The V gene is TRBV10-3, the J gene TRBJ2-7, with D possibly matching TRBD2 (6 bases). Germline V gives CDR1 ENHRY, CDR2 SYGVKD. There are 16 residues in the CDR3. Trimming left V 8 bases short and J 0 bases short, with 20 bases between. CDR3 amino acids: CAIGTPWTASSYEQYF. The CDR3 DNA follows: TGTGCCATCGGGACTCCCTGGACGGCGAGCTCCTACGAGCAGTACTTC.

This clonotype appeared a few times. The chain carries TRBV7-6 and TRBJ2-1, with 11 bases lining up with TRBD1. The germline gives CDR1 SGHVS, CDR2 FNYEAQ. The CDR3 contains 16 residues. The junction had 4 bases not matched to a gene; V was cut back by 0 bases and J by 6 bases. The CDR3: CASSLAGTGGFNEQFF. CDR3 DNA sequence: TGTGCCAGCAGCTTAGCCGGGACAGGGGGATTCAATGAGCAGTTCTTC.

The J gene is TRBJ2-3, the V gene TRBV2; 9 nucleotides align to TRBD1. With 5 bases clipped from V and 4 bases from J, the junction kept 10 bases outside the gene matches. Germline V lookup: CDR1 SNHLY, CDR2 FYNNEI. The CDR3 contains 16 residues. The CDR3 coding sequence is TGTGCCAGCAGTATCCGGACAGGGGCAAGTGCAGATACGCAGTATTTT. Translated: CASSIRTGASADTQYF.

This clonotype was observed many times. CDR3 nucleotides: TGTGCCAGCAGTTACTCGACAGAGCGAGGGGACACCGGGGAGCTGTTTTTT. It yields the protein CASSYSTERGDTGELFF. This chain connects TRBV6-5 to TRBJ2-2; D may match TRBD1 or TRBD2 (5 bases each). Between the trimmed V and J ends, which lost 0 bases and 3 bases, there was a span of 14 bases. The CDR3 spans 17 residues. CDR1 is MNHEY, CDR2 SVGAGI, per germline.

The V and J genes are TRBV7-2 and TRBJ2-4; possible D gene TRBD1, 6 bases. The CDR3 consists of 12 residues. V was shortened by 5 bases and J by 11 bases, with 13 bases between the two germline ends. Germline values: CDR1 SGHTA, CDR2 FQGNSA. CDR3 nucleotide sequence: TGTGCCAGCAGCCAAGACAGGAAATTTCAGTACTTC. Translating it yields CASSQDRKFQYF.

This clonotype was seen a handful of times. The chain uses TRBV4-3 and TRBJ1-2; D might be TRBD1 (6 bases). Trimming pared 3 bases from V and 1 base from J, leaving 15 bases between. From germline, CDR1 is LGHNA and CDR2 YSLEER. The CDR3 has 16 residues. The CDR3 region has the DNA TGCGCCAGCAGCCACGATGTAACAGGGATTAACTATGGCTACACCTTC. Amino acids: CASSHDVTGINYGYTF.

This clonotype was seen a handful of times. The chain has TRBV9 and TRBJ1-5; D is uncertain. Germline assignment: CDR1 SGDLS and CDR2 YYNGEE. Between the trimmed V and J ends, which lost 8 bases and 5 bases, there was a span of 14 bases. This CDR3 comprises 13 residues. CDR3 DNA: TGTGCCAGTTCTAAGGCCCCAGATCAGCCCCAGCATTTT. It specifies CASSKAPDQPQHF.

The genes are TRBV20-1 and TRBJ2-7; D unclear. This CDR3 is built from 13 residues. Germline CDR1 and CDR2: DFQATT and SNEGSKA (reference sequence). The V end was cut by 3 bases, the J end by 3 bases, with 12 bases between. Here the CDR3 reads CSASANPLYEQYF. The CDR3 nucleotides are TGCAGTGCTAGCGCTAACCCCCTCTACGAGCAGTACTTC.

This clonotype was observed many times. The genes are TRBV19 and TRBJ2-5; 9 bases map to TRBD1. The V and J ends lost 10 bases and 1 base, in that order; junction bases with no gene match: 10. CDR3 length: 15 residues. Germline CDR1 LNHDA, CDR2 SQIVND (reference sequence). CDR3 bases: TGTGCCACAAACCTCGGGACAGGGCCCCAAGAGACCCAGTACTTC. Protein sequence: CATNLGTGPQETQYF. The whole variable domain, filled in from reference TRBV19 and TRBJ2-5, reads DGGITQSPKYLFRKEGQNVTLSCEQNLNHDAMYWYRQDPGQGLRLIYYSQIVNDFQKGDIAEGYSVSREKKESFPLTVTSAQKNPTAFYLCATNLGTGPQETQYFGPGTRLLVL.

Only a few counts were recorded for this clonotype. The junction shows a germline mismatch at one end, possibly a read error. The rearrangement uses TRBV5-6 and TRBJ2-7, with TRBD1 matching over 11 bases. Germline CDR1 is SGHDT and CDR2 is YYEEEE. The CDR3 is 11 amino acids. CDR3: CASSKRDRGVF. The CDR3 coding sequence is TGTGCCAGCAGCAAACGGGACAGGGGGGTTTTC.

This clonotype was detected many times. This chain uses TRBV30 with TRBJ2-1; D is unresolved. Germline CDR1 GTSNPN, CDR2 SVGIG (reference sequence). V was cut by 3 bases and J by 15 bases, with 18 bases left in between. The CDR3 length is 12 residues. The CDR3 reads CAWRQWLGGLFF. The CDR3, as DNA: TGTGCCTGGAGGCAATGGCTTGGTGGTCTGTTCTTC.

This clonotype was seen many times. This chain uses TRBV30 with TRBJ2-1; TRBD2 aligns across 14 bases. The CDR3 has 14 amino acids. Germline lookup yields CDR1 GTSNPN and CDR2 SVGIG (reference sequence). V was clipped by 4 bases and J by 7 bases; unmatched bases: 3. CDR3 sequence: CAWMTSGRGNEQFF. The CDR3 nucleotides read TGTGCCTGGATGACTAGCGGGAGGGGAAATGAGCAGTTCTTC.

This clonotype came up many times. The chain has TRBV12-3 or TRBV12-4 and TRBJ2-7; the match to TRBD2 covers 12 bases. The CDR3 has 12 amino acids. Trimming took 6 bases from V and 12 from J; bases not matched to a gene: 6. CDR3 loop: CASSSGLAGPYF. CDR3 DNA sequence: TGTGCCAGCAGCTCCGGACTAGCGGGACCGTACTTC.

This clonotype turned up a few times. This chain links TRBV11-1 with TRBJ2-7, with D possibly matching TRBD2 (5 bases). Trimming took off 5 bases at V and 0 bases at J, with 11 bases between the two ends. Germline V lookup: CDR1 SGHAT, CDR2 FQDESV (reference sequence). CDR3 size: 14 residues. This CDR3 reads CASSIRGSSYEQYF. CDR3 sequence (DNA): TGTGCCAGCAGCATACGAGGGAGCTCCTACGAGCAGTACTTC. Using reference TRBV11-1 and TRBJ2-7 for the parts outside the CDR3, the full variable domain is EAEVAQSPRYKITEKSQAVAFWCDPISGHATLYWYRQILGQGPELLVQFQDESVVDDSQLPKDRFSAERLKGVDSTLKIQPAELGDSAMYLCASSIRGSSYEQYFGPGTRLTVT.

This clonotype occurred many times. The V call is TRBV9, the J call TRBJ1-1; the match to TRBD1 covers 10 bases. Trimming took 4 bases from V and 0 from J; bases not matched to a gene: 6. CDR3 length equals 16 residues. The germline CDR1 and CDR2 sequences are SGDLS and YYNGEE. CDR3 amino acids: CASSLDRGDLNTEAFF. CDR3 nucleotides: TGTGCCAGCAGCCTGGACAGGGGGGACTTGAACACTGAAGCTTTCTTT.